The T cell receptor beta chain under discussion was sequenced for a study of OX40 agonist ivuxolimab in advanced cancers. With 4 bases clipped from V and 3 bases from J, the junction kept 13 bases outside the gene matches. The germline CDR1 and CDR2 sequences are SGHNT and YYREEE (reference sequence). The CDR3 contains 18 residues. Profiling relied on immunoSEQ multiplex PCR, and the TCRdb table lists in-frame clones only, not all of them. The sample holds 60,000 to 65,000 clones; about 80% are singletons and the top ten take approximately 0.64%. The TCR sequence derives from an adult with an advanced solid tumor such as melanoma, head and neck, liver or kidney cancer. The specimen comprised CD4+ or CD8+ T cells sorted from blood, sampled in a trial of the OX40 agonist ivuxolimab. V gene TRBV5-4 combines with J gene TRBJ2-5; 12 nucleotides match TRBD2. CDR3 protein: CASSPTAIRLAGEETQYF. The CDR3 region has the DNA TGTGCCAGCAGCCCCACCGCTATACGACTAGCGGGAGAAGAGACCCAGTACTTC.